The 18 T cell receptor beta chains presented below share a single source sample, sequenced in a study of metastatic and nonmetastatic thyroid tumors. Prior to thyroid surgery, none of the patients had received any treatment. TCRdb re-clonotyped the PCR reads via MiXCR. The table shows tens of thousands of clones, with over 9% occurring only once. Sequenced input: blood. The receptors here all came from a male donor with papillary thyroid cancer or a benign thyroid nodule (not recorded which). Some clones in this sample may be carry-over from other donors' samples.

This clone came up many times. The chain recombines TRBV7-8 with TRBJ2-2; 7 bases align to TRBD1. This CDR3 region has 14 residues. Germline V gene sequence: CDR1 SGHVS, CDR2 FQNEAQ. After removal of 2 bases from V and 7 bases from J, the junction contained 4 bases not matched to a gene. The CDR3, as DNA: TGTGCCAGCAGCTTAATCCAGGGGGACGGGGAGCTGTTTTTT. It yields the protein CASSLIQGDGELFF.

This clone has at least ten counts. V is TRBV5-5 and J is TRBJ2-1, with 16 bases matching TRBD2. CDR3 length: 17 amino acids. V lost 4 bases and J lost 10; bases outside the gene matches: 11. Germline CDR1 and CDR2: SGHKS and YYEKEE (reference sequence). The CDR3 here is CASSGPGLAGGPWEQFF. CDR3 nucleotide sequence: TGTGCCAGCAGCGGGCCGGGACTAGCGGGAGGGCCTTGGGAGCAGTTCTTC.

This chain's CDR3 is CASSLEGGRVGELFF. The CDR3 nucleotides are TGCGCCAGCAGCTTGGAAGGCGGGCGGGTCGGGGAGCTGTTTTTT. V is TRBV5-1 and J is TRBJ2-2, with a possible D match to TRBD2 (5 bases). V was cut by 0 bases and J by 7 bases, with 13 bases left in between. CDR1 SGHRS and CDR2 YFSETQ come from the germline V gene. This CDR3 is 15 amino acids long. The complete variable domain, with remaining parts taken from reference TRBV5-1 and TRBJ2-2, reads KAGVTQTPRYLIKTRGQQVTLSCSPISGHRSVSWYQQTPGQGLQFLFEYFSETQRNKGNFPGRFSGRQFSNSRSEMNVSTLELGDSALYLCASSLEGGRVGELFFGEGSRLTVL.

Within the sample, this clone is medium-sized (0.01 to 0.1%). This chain uses TRBV19 with TRBJ2-2; no reliable D call. The CDR3 length is 14 residues. V lost 2 bases, J lost 0 bases, and 4 bases lay in between. CDR1 is LNHDA, CDR2 SQIVND, per germline (reference sequence). CDR3 sequence: CASSIYANTGELFF. CDR3 in DNA: TGTGCCAGTAGTATATACGCGAACACCGGGGAGCTGTTTTTT.

This clone is judged medium-sized (0.01 to 0.1%). The chain couples TRBV6-1 to TRBJ2-2; D is ambiguous. Between the trimmed V and J ends, which lost 5 bases and 7 bases, there was a span of 8 bases. Per the germline V gene, CDR1 is MNHNS and CDR2 is SASEGT. CDR3 size: 12 residues. Here the CDR3 reads CASSFVGGELFF. The CDR3 nucleotides are TGTGCCAGCAGTTTTGTGGGCGGGGAGCTGTTTTTT.

This clone was counted at least ten times. V and J are TRBV4-2 and TRBJ2-3, with TRBD2 identical over 9 bases. The CDR3 covers 16 residues. Germline-derived CDR1 and CDR2 are LGHNA and YNFKEQ. Trimming took 4 bases from V and 2 from J; bases not matched to a gene: 7. The CDR3 sequence: CASSPKREAVTDTQYF. CDR3 bases: TGTGCCAGCAGCCCAAAGCGGGAGGCCGTCACAGATACGCAGTATTTT.

This clone is labeled medium-sized. The chain joins TRBV28 to TRBJ1-5, with 9 bases fitting TRBD1. CDR1 is MDHEN, CDR2 SYDVKM, per germline. J lost 6 bases, V lost 4 bases, and 13 bases had no gene match. The CDR3 length is 17 residues. CDR3 loop: CASSSIRGRTGVQPQHF. CDR3 in DNA: TGTGCCAGCAGTTCTATTAGGGGGCGGACAGGGGTTCAGCCCCAGCATTTT.

This clone appeared many times. The rearrangement links TRBV12-3 or TRBV12-4 to TRBJ2-3, with 8 positions matching TRBD2. J gave up 3 bases and V 6 bases, and 8 bases lay outside the gene matches. The CDR3 totals 15 residues. CDR3: CASRRKIAGTDTQYF. The CDR3 region has the DNA TGTGCCAGCAGGCGTAAGATAGCGGGGACAGATACGCAGTATTTT.

This clone has just a few counts. The chain is built from TRBV12-3 or TRBV12-4 and TRBJ2-7; the D gene is possibly TRBD2 (6 bases). This CDR3 spans 15 amino acids. With 6 bases removed from V and 3 bases from J, the gap between germline ends came to 18 bases. CDR3 nucleotide sequence: TGTGCCAGCAGCGATATCAGACTAGGGCGCTACGAGCAGTACTTC. Residues: CASSDIRLGRYEQYF.

Comments on this clone: Other nucleotide sequences from this sample produce the same CDR3. The chain uses TRBV2 and TRBJ2-7, with TRBD2 as a possible D gene (6 bases). Germline CDR1 SNHLY, CDR2 FYNNEI. The CDR3 consists of 15 residues. V gave up 1 base and J gave up 3 bases, with 13 bases separating them. CDR3 protein: CASSEGPGGLYEQYF. The CDR3 DNA is TGTGCCAGCAGTGAAGGCCCTGGGGGACTCTACGAGCAGTACTTC.

This clone ranks as medium-sized. J is TRBJ2-7 and V is TRBV7-6; TRBD2 aligns across 7 bases. V was pared by 2 bases and J by 5 bases, with 12 bases of the junction left unmatched. Germline V gene data show CDR1 as SGHVS and CDR2 as FNYEAQ. CDR3 length equals 16 residues. CDR3 sequence reads: CASSLRKGGRPDEQYF. CDR3 nucleotides: TGTGCCAGCAGCTTAAGAAAAGGCGGGAGACCCGACGAGCAGTACTTC.

The chain recombines TRBV7-2 with TRBJ2-1; a weak D match, TRBD1 (5 bases). CDR1 and CDR2 from the germline V gene are SGHTA and FQGNSA. The V and J ends lost 5 bases and 0 bases respectively, with 8 bases between them. CDR3 size: 14 residues. The CDR3 DNA reads as TGTGCCAGCAGCCCAGGGTCCTCCTACAATGAGCAGTTCTTC. Translated: CASSPGSSYNEQFF.

By sample share, this clone is medium-sized. The rearrangement links TRBV6-1 to TRBJ2-2; D might be TRBD2 (6 bases). The germline V and J ends were trimmed by 9 bases and 2 bases, with 13 bases remaining between them. Germline loops: CDR1 MNHNS, CDR2 SASEGT. The CDR3 sequence is 14 residues long. The CDR3 reads CASSGGANTGELFF. For the CDR3, the DNA is TGTGCCAGTTCCGGGGGAGCCAACACCGGGGAGCTGTTTTTT.

This clone is labeled as medium-sized. The chain carries TRBV15 and TRBJ2-7, with a weak D call TRBD2 (6 bases). The ends were cut back, 5 bases at V and 5 bases at J, with 10 bases in the middle. Germline V gene data show CDR1 as LNHNV and CDR2 as YYDKDF (reference sequence). This CDR3 spans 12 amino acids. CDR3 residues: CATSRWGDEQYF. CDR3 nucleotides: TGTGCCACCAGCCGTTGGGGGGACGAGCAGTACTTC. The variable domain in full, with the rest retrieved from reference TRBV15 and TRBJ2-7, is DAMVIQNPRYQVTQFGKPVTLSCSQTLNHNVMYWYQQKSSQAPKLLFHYYDKDFNNEADTPDNFQSRRPNTSFCFLDIRSPGLGDTAMYLCATSRWGDEQYFGPGTRLTVT.

This clone has at least ten counts. This chain joins TRBV6-5 and TRBJ1-1; D is uncertain. Germline CDR1 and CDR2: MNHEY and SVGAGI. V was shortened by 2 bases and J by 0 bases, with 10 bases between the two germline ends. The length of the CDR3 is 15 residues. Here the CDR3 reads CASSYGQTMNTEAFF. CDR3 sequence (DNA): TGTGCCAGCAGTTACGGTCAGACTATGAACACTGAAGCTTTCTTT.

In its sample, this clone was seen a few times. The CDR3 spells CSAIQISGGFGGEQYF. CDR3 coding DNA: TGCAGTGCTATTCAAATTAGCGGGGGGTTTGGTGGCGAGCAGTACTTC. The rearrangement joins TRBV20-1 to TRBJ2-7; 10 bases fit TRBD2. The J segment lost 6 bases and the V segment lost 4 bases, leaving 15 bases of the junction unmatched. In germline, CDR1 is DFQATT, CDR2 SNEGSKA (reference sequence). The CDR3 consists of 16 residues.

In its sample, this clone was seen a few times. This chain joins TRBV12-3 or TRBV12-4 and TRBJ2-7, with 9 bases identical to TRBD1. This CDR3 comprises 14 residues. J gave up 4 bases and V 1 base, and 2 bases lay outside the gene matches. The CDR3, as DNA: TGTGCCAGCAGTTTAGAGACAGGGGGATACGAGCAGTACTTC. Encoded protein: CASSLETGGYEQYF.

This clone has at least ten counts. The chain carries TRBV3-1 and TRBJ2-2; D is unclear. Trimming stripped 0 bases from V and 6 bases from J, with 20 bases between. Germline lookup yields CDR1 LGHDT and CDR2 YNNKEL (reference sequence). The CDR3 has 18 residues. CDR3 DNA sequence: TGTGCCAGCAGCCAAGATTATAATAAGGGCGAGGCCGCCGGGGAGCTGTTTTTT. It is translated as CASSQDYNKGEAAGELFF. Combining the CDR3 with reference TRBV3-1 and TRBJ2-2 gives the whole variable domain DTAVSQTPKYLVTQMGNDKSIKCEQNLGHDTMYWYKQDSKKFLKIMFSYNNKELIINETVPNRFSPKSPDKAHLNLHINSLELGDSAVYFCASSQDYNKGEAAGELFFGEGSRLTVL.